One sample yielded the 9 T cell receptor beta chains listed below, sequenced in a study of blood T cell repertoires in COVID-19. Libraries were prepared by immunoSEQ multiplex PCR; TCRdb keeps only in-frame clonotypes and omits some of them. This repertoire shows 150,000 to 200,000 clones, roughly 88% found once; its top ten account for approximately 2.4%. The sample comprised peripheral blood. The origin of the receptors is a man between 18 and 29 years old with acute or convalescent COVID-19.

The chain carries TRBV20-1 and TRBJ2-7, with TRBD1 as a possible D gene (6 bases). Germline V gene data show CDR1 as DFQATT and CDR2 as SNEGSKA (reference sequence). The CDR3 totals 10 residues. This chain's CDR3 is CSAQGYEQYF. The CDR3 DNA reads TGCAGCGCTCAGGGGTACGAGCAGTACTTC.

The chain carries TRBV5-1 and TRBJ2-1, with a tentative D call TRBD2 (7 bases). Germline CDR1 reads SGHRS; CDR2 reads YFSETQ. The CDR3 sequence is 16 residues long. The V and J ends lost 4 bases and 6 bases respectively, with 20 bases between them. The CDR3 DNA sequence: TGCGCCAGCAGCCCGGCTTATGGGGGGGGCACCAATGAGCAGTTCTTC. It translates to CASSPAYGGGTNEQFF.

The chain combines TRBV7-9 with TRBJ2-1; tentatively, D is TRBD2 (6 bases). In germline, CDR1 is SEHNR, CDR2 FQNEAQ (reference sequence). V shed 4 bases and J shed 6 bases, with 16 bases lying between them. This CDR3 has 15 residues. For the CDR3, the DNA is TGTGCCAGCAGCTGGGAGGCGGGATTGGGCAATGAGCAGTTCTTC. Its protein is CASSWEAGLGNEQFF.

This chain joins TRBV24-1 and TRBJ2-2; 14 bases line up with TRBD2. V dropped 2 bases and J dropped 8; count of bases not matched to a gene: 6. The CDR3 is 17 amino acids. CDR1 and CDR2 (germline): KGHDR, SFDVKD. The CDR3: CATSDSPGLAGEGELFF. As DNA, the CDR3 is TGTGCCACCAGTGATTCCCCGGGACTAGCGGGAGAAGGGGAGCTGTTTTTT.

The V call is TRBV27, the J call TRBJ1-4; 9 nucleotides agree with TRBD1. There are 14 residues in the CDR3. CDR1 and CDR2 from the germline V gene are MNHEY and SMNVEV (reference sequence). V lost 5 bases, J lost 8 bases, and 6 bases stayed unmatched. CDR3 coding DNA: TGTGCCAGCAGTACCGGGACAGGGCGGGAAAAACTGTTTTTT. Residues: CASSTGTGREKLFF.

This clone appeared a single time. The V gene is TRBV5-4, the J gene TRBJ2-7; D remains unclear. Between the trimmed V and J ends, which lost 0 bases and 2 bases, there was a span of 9 bases. The CDR3 loop spans 14 amino acids. The V gene's germline CDR1 is SGHNT and CDR2 YYREEE (reference sequence). The CDR3 loop reads CASSLEPPAYEQYF. The CDR3 DNA reads as TGTGCCAGCAGCTTGGAGCCACCGGCCTACGAGCAGTACTTC.

This chain links TRBV3-1 (or the pseudogene TRBV3-2) with TRBJ1-1, with a tentative D call TRBD1 (6 bases). Germline CDR1 and CDR2: LGHDT and YNNKEL (reference sequence). This CDR3 is 14 amino acids long. The V end was cut by 4 bases, the J end by 1 base, with 10 bases between. The CDR3 sequence is CASSLPGQNTEAFF. CDR3 sequence (DNA): TGTGCCAGCAGCCTACCGGGACAGAACACTGAAGCTTTCTTT.

The DNA for the CDR3 is TGCGCCAGCAGCTTGCATGGACAGGGAGACGGTGAAAAACTGTTTTTT. Translated: CASSLHGQGDGEKLFF. The chain links TRBV5-1 to TRBJ1-4; 8 nucleotides line up with TRBD1. The CDR3 has 16 residues. V dropped 1 base and J dropped 7; count of bases not matched to a gene: 9. The germline V gene encodes CDR1 SGHRS and CDR2 YFSETQ.

This clone was detected a few times. This sequence joins TRBV7-8 and TRBJ2-7; TRBD1 matches at 8 bases. With V trimmed by 1 base and J by 4 bases, 3 bases remained unmatched. Germline V CDR1 and CDR2: SGHVS, FQNEAQ. This CDR3 is 14 amino acids long. CDR3 coding DNA: TGTGCCAGCAGCTTAGGACAGGGGAGGTACGAGCAGTACTTC. It codes for CASSLGQGRYEQYF.